The 4 T cell receptor beta chains below come from one sample, sequenced in a study of Graves' ophthalmopathy and Graves' hyperthyroidism. The sequenced template was RNA, covering the TCR beta CDR3 region. First-round RT-PCR relied on HTBI primers, and a second-round multiplex PCR came next. TCRdb reprocessed the multiplex PCR reads with MiXCR, giving one entry per CDR3 protein. The top ten hold roughly 45% of the sample, which has 740,000 or so distinct CDR3 sequences, 40% seen once. Source material: peripheral blood. These TCRs come from an adult man with Graves' ophthalmopathy.

The chain combines TRBV29-1 with TRBJ1-4; TRBD1 is a possible D gene (6 bases). The CDR3 has 16 residues. Germline CDR1 reads SQVTM; CDR2 reads ANQGSEA. V lost 4 bases and J lost 10, with 25 bases in between. CDR3 DNA sequence: TGCAGCGTTGCACCTTCCCCAGGGGACGGTGGTGGAAAACTGTTTTTT. Encoded protein: CSVAPSPGDGGGKLFF.

A few counts support this clonotype. The chain couples TRBV20-1 to TRBJ2-7, with TRBD2 as a possible D gene (6 bases). With 3 bases removed from V and 6 bases from J, the gap between germline ends came to 9 bases. The CDR3 has 11 amino acids. Per the germline V gene, CDR1 is DFQATT and CDR2 is SNEGSKA (reference sequence). CDR3 amino acids: CSASMGGEQYF. In DNA form, the CDR3 reads TGCAGTGCTAGTATGGGGGGCGAGCAGTACTTC.

This clonotype showed up many times. CDR3 protein: CASSLKAGDSYEQYF. Written as DNA, the CDR3 is TGTGCCAGCAGCTTAAAAGCGGGGGACTCCTACGAGCAGTACTTC. The chain combines TRBV7-9 with TRBJ2-7, with 8 bases matching TRBD2. Trimming cost V 2 bases and J 0 bases; bases outside gene matches: 3. Germline CDR1 reads SEHNR; CDR2 reads FQNEAQ (reference sequence). The CDR3 has 15 residues.

The V and J genes are TRBV19 and TRBJ2-7; D is possibly TRBD1 (6 bases). From germline, CDR1 is LNHDA and CDR2 SQIVND (reference sequence). CDR3 length equals 13 residues. V lost 5 bases to trimming and J lost 0 bases, with 8 bases between them. DNA of the CDR3: TGTGCCAGTAGTCAGGGGCACTCCTACGAGCAGTACTTC. This sequence encodes CASSQGHSYEQYF.